The rows below give T cell receptor beta chains drawn from one sample of a study of long-term antiretroviral therapy in people with HIV. Assay used: immunoSEQ multiplex PCR; TCRdb lists only in-frame clones, some missing. The table lists about 20,000 clones, roughly 84% of them singletons. The sample in question was unsorted PBMCs, obtained around 2.4 years after starting antiretroviral therapy. Receptors originate from a man in his forties with HIV. The CDR3 runs from the conserved cysteine through the conserved F or W. The D gene is left open where the match is weak. The size field is filled for only some rows; it gives once, few, many or a size class.

.	TRBV7-8	TRBJ2-7	TRBD1	CASSIMDRLYEQYF	TGTGCCAGCAGCATAATGGACAGGTTATACGAGCAGTACTTC
few	TRBV6-1	TRBJ1-5	.	CASSERAGSRQPQHF	TGTGCCAGCAGTGAAAGGGCAGGATCACGACAGCCCCAGCATTTT
.	TRBV29-1	TRBJ2-2	.	CSVGGIGGGELFF	TGCAGCGTTGGAGGTATCGGGGGCGGGGAGCTGTTTTTT
once	TRBV5-6	TRBJ2-7	.	CASSSPGTSPPYEQYF	TGTGCCAGCAGCTCACCCGGGACATCTCCCCCCTACGAGCAGTACTTC
.	TRBV11-3	TRBJ2-5	.	CASSLGPRVALETQYF	TGTGCCAGCAGCTTAGGCCCCAGGGTCGCTTTAGAGACCCAGTACTTC
.	TRBV6-5	TRBJ2-3	.	CASSTLLMDTQYF	TGTGCCAGCAGTACCCTACTTATGGATACGCAGTATTTT
.	TRBV5-1	TRBJ1-1	.	CASSLVQATEAFF	TGCGCCAGCAGCTTGGTACAAGCTACTGAAGCTTTCTTT
once	TRBV7-2	TRBJ2-2	TRBD1	CASSRGQGATGELFF	TGTGCCAGCAGCCGCGGACAGGGGGCCACCGGGGAGCTGTTTTTT
.	TRBV6-1	TRBJ2-6	.	CARINGTGANVLTF	TGTGCCAGGATTAATGGGACTGGGGCCAACGTCCTGACTTTC
.	TRBV4-1	TRBJ1-2	TRBD1	CASSQPTGVGRYTF	TGCGCCAGCAGCCAACCGACAGGGGTAGGTCGCTACACCTTC
.	TRBV27	TRBJ2-7	.	CASSPRAVYEQYF	TGTGCCAGCAGTCCCCGGGCGGTCTACGAGCAGTACTTC
.	TRBV27	TRBJ1-1	.	CASSSLGKGGTEAFF	TGTGCCAGCAGTAGTTTAGGGAAGGGAGGCACTGAAGCTTTCTTT
.	TRBV9	TRBJ1-4	.	CASSPQKNEKLFF	TGTGCCAGCAGCCCCCAGAAAAATGAAAAACTGTTTTTT
.	TRBV11-2	TRBJ2-7	TRBD2	CASSGIAGASYEQYF	TGTGCCAGCAGCGGAATAGCGGGAGCGTCGTACGAGCAGTACTTC
.	TRBV10-1	TRBJ2-7	TRBD2	CASSGGGTPGGYEQYF	TGCGCCAGCAGTGGGGGGGGGACCCCGGGAGGCTACGAGCAGTACTTC
.	TRBV5-8	TRBJ1-4	.	CASSLEVGQEKLFF	TGTGCCAGCAGCTTGGAAGTAGGGCAGGAGAAACTGTTTTTT
.	TRBV11-2	TRBJ1-1	TRBD1	CASSPLTGRNTEAFF	TGTGCCAGCAGCCCACTGACAGGGAGGAACACTGAAGCTTTCTTT
few	TRBV5-1	TRBJ1-2	.	CASSLVPAHYGYTF	TGCGCCAGCAGCTTGGTTCCAGCCCACTATGGCTACACCTTC
.	TRBV18	TRBJ2-6	.	CASSLPGVGANVLTF	TGTGCCAGCTCACTACCAGGGGTTGGGGCCAACGTCCTGACTTTC
once	TRBV29-1	TRBJ2-7	.	CSVLRSSYEQYF	TGCAGCGTCCTAAGGAGCTCCTACGAGCAGTACTTC
.	TRBV25-1	TRBJ2-2	TRBD2	CASSEQQTSGTGELFF	TGTGCCAGCAGTGAACAGCAGACTAGCGGCACCGGGGAGCTGTTTTTT
.	TRBV28	TRBJ2-7	TRBD2	CASTTAGLAAFYEQYF	TGTGCCAGCACCACGGCGGGACTAGCGGCTTTCTACGAGCAGTACTTC
.	TRBV4-3	TRBJ2-7	.	CASSQSLTYEQYF	TGCGCCAGCAGCCAATCTTTGACCTACGAGCAGTACTTC
.	TRBV30	TRBJ1-2	.	CAWNTRGAHGYTF	TGTGCCTGGAACACACGCGGGGCGCATGGCTACACCTTC
.	TRBV2	TRBJ2-2	TRBD1	CAGGTGDRPGELFF	TGTGCCGGGGGGACAGGGGATCGCCCCGGGGAGCTGTTTTTT
.	TRBV7-6	TRBJ1-2	TRBD1	CASSLAPRGGANGYTF	TGTGCCAGCAGCTTAGCGCCAAGAGGGGGCGCGAATGGCTACACCTTC
.	TRBV7-2	TRBJ2-3	.	CASSLNLGGTDTQYF	TGTGCCAGCAGCTTAAATCTGGGGGGCACAGATACGCAGTATTTT
.	TRBV4-1	TRBJ2-1	.	CASSQDPGPSSYNEQFF	TGCGCCAGCAGCCAAGATCCAGGCCCTAGCTCCTACAATGAGCAGTTCTTC
.	TRBV30	TRBJ1-1	.	CAWSRGRNTEAFF	TGTGCCTGGAGCCGCGGCAGGAACACTGAAGCTTTCTTT
few	TRBV7-8	TRBJ1-2	TRBD1	CASSQGQGDGYTF	TGTGCCAGCAGCCAGGGACAGGGCGATGGCTACACCTTC
.	TRBV5-4	TRBJ1-1	.	CASSSERYRNTEAFF	TGTGCCAGCAGCTCCGAGCGATATAGAAACACTGAAGCTTTCTTT
.	TRBV7-8	TRBJ1-4	.	CASSLEPEGPNEKLFF	TGTGCCAGCAGCTTAGAACCGGAAGGGCCTAATGAAAAACTGTTTTTT
.	TRBV6-5	TRBJ1-6	.	CASSYSTFGLWTLHF	TGTGCCAGCAGTTACTCGACCTTCGGACTTTGGACACTCCACTTT
.	TRBV7-8	TRBJ1-5	.	CASSLLGGAGNQPQHF	TGTGCCAGCAGCCTCTTGGGGGGGGCGGGCAATCAGCCCCAGCATTTT
.	TRBV15	TRBJ1-5	TRBD1	CATSRDPGQGHNQPQHF	TGTGCCACCAGCAGAGACCCGGGACAGGGACATAATCAGCCCCAGCATTTT
.	TRBV7-3	TRBJ1-6	.	CASSRTLGGSPLHF	TGTGCCAGCAGCCGAACGTTGGGGGGCTCACCCCTCCACTTT
.	TRBV5-8	TRBJ2-1	TRBD2	CASSPSGRVSYNEQFF	TGTGCCAGCAGCCCCAGCGGGAGGGTCTCCTACAATGAGCAGTTCTTC
.	TRBV5-1	TRBJ2-5	.	CASSGWTFLETQYF	TGCGCCAGCAGCGGATGGACCTTTTTGGAGACCCAGTACTTC
.	TRBV7-9	TRBJ2-1	TRBD2	CASRGLAGAGEQFF	TGTGCCAGCCGGGGACTAGCGGGAGCGGGTGAGCAGTTCTTC
.	TRBV5-6	TRBJ2-7	.	CASSLRRGHIQYEQYF	TGTGCCAGCAGCTTGAGAAGGGGCCACATTCAGTACGAGCAGTACTTC
.	TRBV6-1	TRBJ1-1	.	CASILDSNTEAFF	TGTGCCAGCATTCTTGACAGCAACACTGAAGCTTTCTTT
medium-sized	TRBV18	TRBJ1-1	.	CASSPQPRGGGNQFGEAFF	TGTGCCAGCTCACCACAACCCCGTGGAGGGGGAAATCAGTTCGGTGAAGCTTTCTTT
.	TRBV27	TRBJ1-4	.	CASSLTSGWASNEKLFF	TGTGCCAGCAGTTTAACCTCTGGATGGGCCTCTAATGAAAAACTGTTTTTT
.	TRBV7-2	TRBJ1-5	TRBD1	CASSRRQGGNQPQHF	TGTGCCAGCAGCCGACGACAGGGCGGAAATCAGCCCCAGCATTTT
.	TRBV7-2	TRBJ2-1	TRBD2	CASSLEGTSGRFEQFF	TGTGCCAGCAGCTTAGAAGGGACTAGCGGGAGATTTGAGCAGTTCTTC
.	TRBV5-1	TRBJ2-7	.	CASSAAGTSYEQYF	TGCGCCAGCAGCGCCGCCGGGACCTCCTACGAGCAGTACTTC
.	TRBV7-2	TRBJ2-2	TRBD2	CASSQGLAGAANTGELFF	TGTGCCAGCAGCCAGGGGCTAGCGGGGGCCGCGAACACCGGGGAGCTGTTTTTT
few	TRBV10-3	TRBJ1-2	.	CAISEGGDPYGYTF	TGTGCCATCAGTGAGGGGGGGGACCCCTATGGCTACACCTTC
.	TRBV19	TRBJ1-2	.	CASSMGGLDYGYTF	TGTGCCAGTAGTATGGGGGGCCTGGACTATGGCTACACCTTC
few	TRBV10-2	TRBJ1-2	.	CASSDQIGQRGYTF	TGCGCCAGCAGTGACCAAATCGGGCAGAGAGGCTACACCTTC
.	TRBV11-2	TRBJ1-3	.	CATTDRGNTIYF	TGTGCCACTACCGACAGGGGAAACACCATATATTTT
.	TRBV10-3	TRBJ1-4	.	CAISETGLATNEKLFF	TGTGCCATCAGTGAAACAGGGTTGGCAACTAATGAAAAACTGTTTTTT
.	TRBV28	TRBJ2-7	.	CASSLLGTSAYEQYF	TGTGCCAGCAGTTTACTCGGGACATCCGCCTACGAGCAGTACTTC
once	TRBV30	TRBJ2-7	.	CAWDWGIGEQYF	TGTGCCTGGGACTGGGGGATAGGTGAGCAGTACTTC
.	TRBV19	TRBJ2-7	.	CASSMREVDYEQYF	TGTGCCAGTAGTATGCGGGAAGTGGACTACGAGCAGTACTTC
once	TRBV7-6	TRBJ2-6	.	CASSLEGLSGANVLTF	TGTGCCAGCAGCTTAGAGGGTCTCTCTGGGGCCAACGTCCTGACTTTC
.	TRBV10-2	TRBJ2-7	.	CASIDISGVHEQYF	TGCGCCAGCATCGACATCTCTGGGGTCCACGAGCAGTACTTC
.	TRBV7-9	TRBJ2-1	TRBD2	CASSSSGRGFF	TGTGCCAGCAGCTCTAGCGGGAGAGGGTTCTTC